Shown below are 8 T cell receptor beta chains from a single sample sequenced in a study of radiation and T cells in renal cell carcinoma. Generated by immunoSEQ multiplex PCR, the TCRdb table keeps only in-frame clones and is missing some. This sample has approximately 86,000 clones, with 85% found just once. Time point in this sample: blood 4 weeks post-SBRT, at nephrectomy. Treatment denoted: 15 Gy SBRT to primary tumor, nephrectomy 4 weeks later. Specimen: blood, collected from a patient whose treatment included radiotherapy and nephrectomy. These receptors originate from a man aged 45 to 65 with renal cell carcinoma.

The rearrangement links TRBV9 to TRBJ2-1; TRBD1 aligns across 10 bases. Trimming took 2 bases from V and 4 from J; bases not matched to a gene: 15. Germline CDR1 reads SGDLS; CDR2 reads YYNGEE. The CDR3 has 19 residues. CDR3 in amino acids: CASSVSGTGDSVEYNEQFF. In DNA, the CDR3 is TGTGCCAGCAGCGTTTCCGGGACAGGGGACTCGGTCGAATACAATGAGCAGTTCTTC.

CDR3 sequence (DNA): TGTGCCAGCAGTTACGGACAGGGTGCGATCGGCTATGGCTACACCTTC. Translated, it gives CASSYGQGAIGYGYTF. The chain combines TRBV6-5 with TRBJ1-2, with 8 bases matching TRBD1. Trimming at V came to 2 bases and at J to 4 bases, leaving 9 bases not matched to a gene. Germline V lookup: CDR1 MNHEY, CDR2 SVGAGI. The CDR3 consists of 16 residues.

This chain uses TRBV5-5 with TRBJ2-5; 9 nucleotides match TRBD2. CDR1 SGHKS and CDR2 YYEKEE come from the germline V gene (reference sequence). CDR3 length: 17 amino acids. Germline trimming cut 0 bases from V and 5 bases from J; bases unmatched to any gene: 11. CDR3 in amino acids: CASSLVGGGAVWETQYF. In DNA form, the CDR3 reads TGTGCCAGCAGCTTGGTTGGCGGGGGGGCCGTCTGGGAGACCCAGTACTTC. The full variable domain, in which reference TRBV5-5 and TRBJ2-5 provide the parts outside the CDR3, is DAGVTQSPTHLIKTRGQQVTLRCSPISGHKSVSWYQQVLGQGPQFIFQYYEKEERGRGNFPDRFSARQFPNYSSELNVNALLLGDSALYLCASSLVGGGAVWETQYFGPGTRLLVL.

This clone was counted once. DNA of the CDR3: TGTGCCAGCAGCGGGCGGACAGACCCCTACGAGCAGTACTTC. Translating it yields CASSGRTDPYEQYF. V usage is TRBV7-6 and J usage is TRBJ2-7, with D tentatively TRBD1 (6 bases). This CDR3 is 14 amino acids long. Trimming took off 5 bases at V and 2 bases at J, with 13 bases between the two ends. In germline, CDR1 is SGHVS, CDR2 FNYEAQ.

The CDR3 here is CASSQRTSGATDTQYF. CDR3 DNA sequence: TGTGCCAGCAGCCAACGGACTAGCGGAGCCACAGATACGCAGTATTTT. The chain carries TRBV4-2 and TRBJ2-3; 10 positions match TRBD2. The junction had 4 bases not matched to a gene; V was cut back by 2 bases and J by 2 bases. Germline V gives CDR1 LGHNA, CDR2 YNFKEQ. This CDR3 comprises 16 residues.

A few counts support this clone. The genes are TRBV5-1 and TRBJ2-5; D is undetermined. The germline V and J ends were trimmed by 2 bases and 1 base, with 9 bases remaining between them. The CDR3 covers 14 residues. Germline-derived CDR1 and CDR2 are SGHRS and YFSETQ. The CDR3 sequence: CASSLGPIQETQYF. CDR3 nucleotides: TGCGCCAGCAGCTTAGGACCGATCCAAGAGACCCAGTACTTC.

This clone was seen once. This chain links TRBV5-1 with TRBJ1-1, with TRBD1 as a possible D gene (5 bases). Germline V gene sequence: CDR1 SGHRS, CDR2 YFSETQ. The V end was cut by 4 bases, the J end by 5 bases, with 15 bases between. The CDR3 consists of 14 residues. Here the CDR3 DNA reads TGCGCCAGCAGCATGGGACCGCTAGGGACTGAAGCTTTCTTT. The encoded protein is CASSMGPLGTEAFF.

This clone came up a few times. The chain is built from TRBV10-3 and TRBJ1-1; D unclear. Trimming removed 2 bases from V and 4 bases from J, with 11 bases in between. The germline V gene has CDR1 ENHRY and CDR2 SYGVKD. The CDR3 is 14 residues long. The CDR3 coding sequence is TGTGCCATCAGTGAGGACGGGATGAGCACTGAAGCTTTCTTT. It is translated as CAISEDGMSTEAFF.